This T cell receptor beta chain was sequenced in a study of T cell repertoires in cytomegalovirus infection. A few counts support this clonotype. The ends were cut back, 0 bases at V and 0 bases at J, with 9 bases in the middle. CDR1 is LNHNV, CDR2 YYDKDF, per germline (reference sequence). This CDR3 is 15 amino acids long. From the reads, TCRdb called clonotypes with MiXCR, one entry per CDR3 protein. The table shows about 310,000 distinct CDR3 sequences, with roughly 16% occurring only once. The sequenced sample consisted of PBMCs. This clonotype was obtained from a human donor in good health (CMV status not recorded). Some clones in this sample may be carry-over from other donors' samples. The V gene is TRBV15, the J gene TRBJ2-7, with no clear D. The CDR3 sequence: CATSREPAASYEQYF. In DNA, the CDR3 is TGTGCCACCAGCAGAGAACCAGCAGCCTCCTACGAGCAGTACTTC.